This T cell receptor beta chain was sequenced during a study of molecular identifiers for immune sequencing clone quantification. About this clonotype itself: One base away lies a much larger clone, so this may be a sequencing read error.

Every naive CD8 library was made from between roughly 18,000 and 1,100,000 sorted cells with 10%, 30% or 50% RNA. A single record per CDR3 protein comes from TCRdb applying MiXCR to the PCR reads. The sample has some 320,000 distinct CDR3 sequences, about 23% seen once. V was clipped by 7 bases and J by 6 bases, with 9 bases between them. This CDR3 has 12 amino acids. In germline, CDR1 is SEHNR, CDR2 FQNEAQ (reference sequence). The rearrangement links TRBV7-9 to TRBJ2-2; possible D gene TRBD1, 6 bases. Sequencing was done on a sample of naive CD8+ T cells from blood, with Jurkat cell RNA spiked in. The subset: FACS-sorted CD8+CD4-CCR7+CD45RA+ naive T cells. This TCR was recovered from a human donor in good health. Some libraries in this study had Jurkat cell RNA spiked in. The CDR3 region has the DNA TGTGCCAGCAACTGGGGGCCCGGGGAGCTGTTTTTT. Protein product: CASNWGPGELFF.